These 19 T cell receptor beta chains were all obtained from the same sample, sequenced in a study. Clones were read by immunoSEQ multiplex PCR, and TCRdb kept only the in-frame ones, dropping some. The table records under 55,000 clones, 90% to 95% of them present only once. The sequenced sample consisted of PBMCs. These receptors were obtained from a man aged 40-49 years with rheumatoid arthritis.

V usage is TRBV14 and J usage is TRBJ1-5; 7 nucleotides match TRBD1. Germline CDR1 is SGHDN and CDR2 is FVKESK. The CDR3 is 14 residues long. V shed 4 bases and J 5 bases; nucleotides not matched to a gene: 5. The CDR3 loop is CASSLTGWDQPQHF. In DNA, the CDR3 is TGTGCCAGCAGCCTGACAGGGTGGGATCAGCCCCAGCATTTT.

This rearrangement joins TRBV6-5 to TRBJ1-1, with D tentatively TRBD1 (6 bases). The germline V and J ends were trimmed by 5 bases and 1 base, with 14 bases remaining between them. The germline V gene has CDR1 MNHEY and CDR2 SVGAGI. CDR3 length: 15 amino acids. The CDR3 here is CASSLTGHSNTEAFF. CDR3 nucleotide sequence: TGTGCCAGCAGTCTCACGGGACATTCGAACACTGAAGCTTTCTTT.

V usage is TRBV19 and J usage is TRBJ2-7, with 10 positions matching TRBD1. With V trimmed by 5 bases and J by 4 bases, 5 bases remained unmatched. This CDR3 region has 14 residues. Looked up from germline, CDR1 is LNHDA and CDR2 is SQIVND (reference sequence). The CDR3 nucleotides are TGTGCCAGTAGTGCCCCGGACAGGGGGTACGAGCAGTACTTC. It codes for CASSAPDRGYEQYF.

V and J are TRBV6-5 and TRBJ1-1; possible D gene TRBD1, 5 bases. V lost 5 bases and J 1 base, leaving 11 bases between the germline ends. This CDR3 contains 14 residues. Germline-derived CDR1 and CDR2 are MNHEY and SVGAGI. The CDR3 nucleotides are TGTGCCAGCAGTCCGGGACCGCAGAACACTGAAGCTTTCTTT. Translated, it gives CASSPGPQNTEAFF.

This sequence joins TRBV6-4 and TRBJ1-4; D ambiguous. Trimming took 7 bases from V and 0 from J, leaving 15 bases between them. Germline CDR1 and CDR2: MRHNA and SNTAGT. The CDR3 sequence is 16 residues long. The CDR3 nucleotides read TGTGCCAGCACCAAAAACCGCTATGCAACTAATGAAAAACTGTTTTTT. As protein: CASTKNRYATNEKLFF.

CDR3 sequence: CASSSPSTFGGYTF. CDR3 coding DNA: TGCGCCAGCAGCTCTCCGTCGACCTTTGGTGGCTACACCTTC. The chain links TRBV4-1 to TRBJ1-2; no clear D. The CDR3 is 14 amino acids. Germline loops: CDR1 MGHRA, CDR2 YSYEKL. Trimming removed 5 bases from V and 7 bases from J, with 17 bases in between.

This chain links TRBV30 with TRBJ2-2; D is perhaps TRBD1 (6 bases). CDR1 and CDR2 from the germline V gene are GTSNPN and SVGIG (reference sequence). The CDR3 covers 16 residues. V was shortened by 4 bases and J by 4 bases, with 19 bases between the two germline ends. This CDR3 is CAWIEWGPSSTGELFF. The CDR3 region has the DNA TGTGCCTGGATAGAATGGGGGCCAAGTTCCACCGGGGAGCTGTTTTTT.

This chain connects TRBV28 to TRBJ1-1, with 7 bases that match TRBD1. Looked up from germline, CDR1 is MDHEN and CDR2 is SYDVKM. This CDR3 is 13 amino acids long. V shed 5 bases, J shed 4 bases, and the junction held 4 bases outside the gene matches. CDR3 loop: CASSHQGGTEAFF. CDR3 nucleotides: TGTGCCAGCAGTCACCAGGGGGGCACTGAAGCTTTCTTT.

J is TRBJ2-1 and V is TRBV28; maybe TRBD2 (6 bases). V lost 3 bases, J lost 3 bases, and 9 bases lay in between. Germline V gene lookup returns CDR1 MDHEN and CDR2 SYDVKM. The CDR3 has 14 amino acids. This CDR3 is CASSLREDYNEQFF. CDR3 nucleotide sequence: TGTGCCAGCAGTTTGAGGGAGGACTACAATGAGCAGTTCTTC.

The chain combines TRBV7-9 with TRBJ2-3; D possibly corresponds to TRBD2 (5 bases). Trimming left V 4 bases short and J 0 bases short, with 11 bases between. Per germline, CDR1 SEHNR and CDR2 FQNEAQ (reference sequence). This CDR3 is 15 amino acids long. The DNA of the CDR3 is TGTGCCAGCAGCTCGACTATATCTAGCACAGATACGCAGTATTTT. Encoded protein: CASSSTISSTDTQYF.

In this sample, this clone turned up a few times. The gene calls are TRBV3-1 (or the pseudogene TRBV3-2) and TRBJ1-2, with TRBD1 matching over 8 bases. CDR1 is LGHDT and CDR2 is YNNKEL in the germline V gene (reference sequence). CDR3 length equals 16 residues. V lost 4 bases to trimming and J lost 3 bases; unmatched junction nucleotides: 10. For the CDR3, the DNA is TGTGCCAGCAGCCTGCGGACAGGGAATTTCGACTATGGCTACACCTTC. Residues: CASSLRTGNFDYGYTF.

The CDR3 here is CASSLGLDRDRGYGYTF. The CDR3 bases are TGCGCCAGCAGCTTGGGACTCGACCGGGACAGGGGCTATGGCTACACCTTC. V usage is TRBV5-1 and J usage is TRBJ1-2, with TRBD1 identical over 10 bases. The CDR3 spans 17 residues. Germline V gene sequence: CDR1 SGHRS, CDR2 YFSETQ. Trimming removed 0 bases from V and 4 bases from J; junction bases left unmatched: 9.

The DNA of the CDR3 is TGTGCCAGCAGCGTAAACTCTGGGGCCAACGTCCTGACTTTC. Translation gives CASSVNSGANVLTF. This chain links TRBV9 with TRBJ2-6, with unresolved D. V lost 1 base, J lost 0 bases, and 2 bases lay in between. CDR3 length: 14 amino acids. Germline CDR1 reads SGDLS; CDR2 reads YYNGEE. The whole variable domain, remainder taken from reference TRBV9 and TRBJ2-6, is DSGVTQTPKHLITATGQRVTLRCSPRSGDLSVYWYQQSLDQGLQFLIQYYNGEERAKGNILERFSAQQFPDLHSELNLSSLELGDSALYFCASSVNSGANVLTFGAGSRLTVL.

This sequence joins TRBV6-5 and TRBJ1-6; 7 nucleotides line up with TRBD1. Losses at the gene ends were 4 bases for V and 7 bases for J; bases not matched to a gene: 1. Germline-derived CDR1 and CDR2 are MNHEY and SVGAGI. This CDR3 has 13 amino acids. The CDR3 reads CASSFRGNSPLHF. The CDR3 DNA is TGTGCCAGCAGTTTCAGGGGGAATTCACCCCTCCACTTT.

This chain connects TRBV6-5 to TRBJ2-1, with TRBD2 as a possible D gene (5 bases). The V end was cut by 6 bases, the J end by 9 bases, with 12 bases between. The germline V gene has CDR1 MNHEY and CDR2 SVGAGI. The CDR3 sequence is 12 residues long. CDR3 nucleotide sequence: TGTGCCAGCAGGTTATTCCGGGGTGAGCAGTTCTTC. This translates into CASRLFRGEQFF.

The V gene is TRBV11-2, the J gene TRBJ2-2; weak D call: TRBD2 (6 bases). This CDR3 comprises 15 residues. Germline-derived CDR1 and CDR2 are SGHAT and FQNNGV. Trimming took off 6 bases at V and 1 base at J, with 12 bases between the two ends. For the CDR3, the DNA is TGTGCCAGCAGTTCGCGACTAGGGAACACCGGGGAGCTGTTTTTT. Translated: CASSSRLGNTGELFF.

In this sample, this clone turned up once. The V and J genes are TRBV6-5 and TRBJ2-3; no firm D call. Germline values: CDR1 MNHEY, CDR2 SVGAGI. CDR3 size: 14 residues. V gave up 6 bases and J gave up 2 bases, with 12 bases separating them. CDR3 sequence reads: CASRPHAYTDTQYF. CDR3 coding DNA: TGTGCCAGCAGACCTCACGCTTACACAGATACGCAGTATTTT.

V is TRBV29-1 and J is TRBJ2-2; D is possibly TRBD2 (7 bases). Germline values: CDR1 SQVTM, CDR2 ANQGSEA. V was trimmed by 6 bases and J by 1 base, leaving 12 bases between them. The CDR3 runs 14 residues. CDR3 protein: CSVGGRGNTGELFF. In DNA, the CDR3 is TGCAGCGTCGGGGGGCGCGGGAACACCGGGGAGCTGTTTTTT.

The chain is built from TRBV4-2 and TRBJ1-2, with D uncertain. CDR1 is LGHNA and CDR2 is YNFKEQ in the germline V gene. Trimming shortened V by 0 bases and J by 4 bases, and 12 bases separated the two germline ends. This CDR3 is 15 amino acids long. The CDR3 bases are TGTGCCAGCAGCCAAGAACGACTGGTTTTCTATGGCTACACCTTC. It specifies CASSQERLVFYGYTF.